This is a list of T cell receptor beta chains from one sample in a study of T cell responses to AZD1222 COVID-19 vaccine. Some clones are missing from TCRdb's copy, which holds only in-frame ones; the method was immunoSEQ multiplex PCR. The sample yields about 100,000 clones, approximately 90% seen once. This specimen was peripheral blood, taken 28 days after the second AZD1222 dose. These receptors all come from an adult who received the AZD1222 COVID-19 vaccine. Each CDR3 is given with its conserved first and last residue. Fields, in order: D gene, J gene, V gene, clone size, CDR3 DNA, CDR3 protein. A D gene is named only where the DNA matches it firmly. The listing skips clone size in some rows; elsewhere it reads once, few, many or a size class.

d_call: TRBD1
j_call: TRBJ1-6
v_call: TRBV9
clone_size: .
cdr3_nt: TGTGCCAGCAGCGTAAGGAACAGGGGTTATTCACCCCTCCACTTT
cdr3_aa: CASSVRNRGYSPLHF

d_call: .
j_call: TRBJ2-2
v_call: TRBV4-2
clone_size: .
cdr3_nt: TGTGCCAGCAGCCAAGATGCCGGGGAGCTGTTTTTT
cdr3_aa: CASSQDAGELFF

d_call: .
j_call: TRBJ1-1
v_call: TRBV28
clone_size: .
cdr3_nt: TGTGCCAGCAGTTCTCGGGACCCTGGAGATACTGAAGCTTTCTTT
cdr3_aa: CASSSRDPGDTEAFF

d_call: .
j_call: TRBJ2-7
v_call: TRBV7-9
clone_size: .
cdr3_nt: TGTGCCAGCAGCCGAGACTACGAGCAGTACTTC
cdr3_aa: CASSRDYEQYF

d_call: TRBD2
j_call: TRBJ2-3
v_call: TRBV2
clone_size: few
cdr3_nt: TGTGCCAGCAGTGGTTGGGAGCGGGGAGCCTGCACAGATACGCAGTATTTT
cdr3_aa: CASSGWERGACTDTQYF

d_call: .
j_call: TRBJ1-3
v_call: TRBV6-5
clone_size: once
cdr3_nt: TGTGCCAGCAGTTACTCGGACTCTGGAAACACCATATATTTT
cdr3_aa: CASSYSDSGNTIYF

d_call: TRBD1
j_call: TRBJ1-4
v_call: TRBV28
clone_size: .
cdr3_nt: TGTGCCAGCAGTTTCTGGACAGGGGGGGCAACTAATGAAAAACTGTTTTTT
cdr3_aa: CASSFWTGGATNEKLFF

d_call: .
j_call: TRBJ1-5
v_call: TRBV11-2
clone_size: .
cdr3_nt: TGTGCCAGCAGCTTAGGCAGGGATCAGCCCCAGCATTTT
cdr3_aa: CASSLGRDQPQHF

d_call: TRBD1
j_call: TRBJ2-1
v_call: TRBV3-1/TRBV3-2
clone_size: .
cdr3_nt: TGTGCCAGCAGCCATGCAACCGGGACAGGGGCCTACAATGAGCAGTTCTTC
cdr3_aa: CASSHATGTGAYNEQFF

d_call: .
j_call: TRBJ2-2
v_call: TRBV10-2
clone_size: .
cdr3_nt: TGCGCCAGCAGGGGGGGGAACACCGGGGAGCTGTTTTTT
cdr3_aa: CASRGGNTGELFF

d_call: .
j_call: TRBJ1-1
v_call: TRBV28
clone_size: .
cdr3_nt: TGTGCCAGCAGTACCAACACGCACCAGGGAGCTTTCTTT
cdr3_aa: CASSTNTHQGAFF

d_call: .
j_call: TRBJ2-7
v_call: TRBV25-1
clone_size: .
cdr3_nt: TGTGCCAGCAGTGTGTCCGGGGGCTACGAGCAGTACTTC
cdr3_aa: CASSVSGGYEQYF

d_call: .
j_call: TRBJ2-5
v_call: TRBV18
clone_size: .
cdr3_nt: TGTGCCAGCTCACCACCGGGGACGCAAGAGACCCAGTACTTC
cdr3_aa: CASSPPGTQETQYF

d_call: .
j_call: TRBJ1-2
v_call: TRBV4-3
clone_size: .
cdr3_nt: TGCGCCAGCAGCCAAGATCTGGCGCCTAACTATGGCTACACCTTC
cdr3_aa: CASSQDLAPNYGYTF

d_call: .
j_call: TRBJ1-1
v_call: TRBV2
clone_size: .
cdr3_nt: TGTGCCAGCAGTGATGGGAGGACGAACACTGAAGCTTTCTTT
cdr3_aa: CASSDGRTNTEAFF

d_call: .
j_call: TRBJ1-2
v_call: TRBV5-4
clone_size: .
cdr3_nt: TGTGCCAGCAGCTTGGGATCGGGCCTAAACTATGGCTACACCTTC
cdr3_aa: CASSLGSGLNYGYTF

d_call: TRBD1
j_call: TRBJ2-3
v_call: TRBV6-5
clone_size: .
cdr3_nt: TGTGCCACCGGGACAGGGTCCAGGAATACGCAGTATTTT
cdr3_aa: CATGTGSRNTQYF

d_call: .
j_call: TRBJ1-5
v_call: TRBV19
clone_size: .
cdr3_nt: TGTGCCAGTAGTACCGGACCCCTGGGTCAGCCCCAGCATTTT
cdr3_aa: CASSTGPLGQPQHF

d_call: TRBD1
j_call: TRBJ1-6
v_call: TRBV28
clone_size: .
cdr3_nt: TGTGCCAGCAGTCCCACGGGACAGGTGCATTCACCCCTCCACTTT
cdr3_aa: CASSPTGQVHSPLHF

d_call: .
j_call: TRBJ1-5
v_call: TRBV19
clone_size: once
cdr3_nt: TGTGCCAGTAGTATCTCAGGGTATAGCAATCAGCCCCAGCATTTT
cdr3_aa: CASSISGYSNQPQHF

d_call: TRBD1
j_call: TRBJ2-5
v_call: TRBV7-8
clone_size: .
cdr3_nt: TGTGCCAGCAACCCGGGACAGGGTGGATCGGCACAGTACTTC
cdr3_aa: CASNPGQGGSAQYF

d_call: TRBD1
j_call: TRBJ1-1
v_call: TRBV5-6
clone_size: .
cdr3_nt: TGTGCCAGCAGCTTGGCAGGACAGGGGTTGAACACTGAAGCTTTCTTT
cdr3_aa: CASSLAGQGLNTEAFF

d_call: TRBD2
j_call: TRBJ2-5
v_call: TRBV7-2
clone_size: .
cdr3_nt: TGTGCCAGCAGCTTAGGTAGTAGCGGGAGCATAGAGACCCAGTACTTC
cdr3_aa: CASSLGSSGSIETQYF

d_call: TRBD2
j_call: TRBJ2-7
v_call: TRBV6-1
clone_size: .
cdr3_nt: TGTGCCAGCAGTGATTGGACTAGCGGGAGACGCGAGCAGTACTTC
cdr3_aa: CASSDWTSGRREQYF

d_call: .
j_call: TRBJ2-4
v_call: TRBV19
clone_size: .
cdr3_nt: TGTGCCAGTAGTACGAACGACAGGTCAAACATTCAGTACTTC
cdr3_aa: CASSTNDRSNIQYF

d_call: TRBD1
j_call: TRBJ2-7
v_call: TRBV5-4
clone_size: once
cdr3_nt: TGTGCCAGCAGCGCGAGGACAGGGGGGTCCTACGAGCAGTACTTC
cdr3_aa: CASSARTGGSYEQYF

d_call: TRBD1
j_call: TRBJ2-3
v_call: TRBV24-1
clone_size: .
cdr3_nt: TGTGCCACCAGTGTAACAGGGGCGGGAGATACGCAGTATTTT
cdr3_aa: CATSVTGAGDTQYF

d_call: .
j_call: TRBJ2-7
v_call: TRBV21-1
clone_size: once
cdr3_nt: TGTGCCAGCGGCGCGGGAGCCCCCTACGAGCAGTACTTC
cdr3_aa: CASGAGAPYEQYF

d_call: .
j_call: TRBJ2-2
v_call: TRBV4-2
clone_size: .
cdr3_nt: TGTGCCAGCAGCCAAGTGCGGGGAAACACCGGGGAGCTGTTTTTT
cdr3_aa: CASSQVRGNTGELFF

d_call: TRBD1
j_call: TRBJ2-6
v_call: TRBV5-4
clone_size: .
cdr3_nt: TGTGCCAGCAGCGGCCCTTGGGACAGGGCCCGCTCTGGGGCCAACGTCCTGACTTTC
cdr3_aa: CASSGPWDRARSGANVLTF

d_call: TRBD1
j_call: TRBJ1-2
v_call: TRBV7-6
clone_size: .
cdr3_nt: TGTGCCAGCAGCCGGACAGGGGGTAGTGACTATGGCTACACCTTC
cdr3_aa: CASSRTGGSDYGYTF

d_call: .
j_call: TRBJ2-3
v_call: TRBV5-1
clone_size: .
cdr3_nt: TGCGCCAGCAGCTTGAGGGCGACAACCCAGCGCGGAGATACGCAGTATTTT
cdr3_aa: CASSLRATTQRGDTQYF